This T cell receptor beta chain stems from a study of blood T cell repertoires in COVID-19. Across the whole study: Samples taken during acute and convalescent COVID-19 were collected in the United States, Italy and Spain. T cells, B-cell-depleted T cells, or PBMCs provided the cDNA or gDNA that served as material.

V trimming: 5 bases; J trimming: 8 bases; junction bases outside the gene matches: 6. The CDR3 has 13 residues. Germline loops: CDR1 MNHEY, CDR2 SVGAGI. Enrollment of patients from Seattle took place during active infection, with longitudinal follow-up. In the original workflow: For nucleated cells, counts were estimated from reference gene primer amplification. Assay: immunoSEQ multiplex PCR; the TCRdb copy retains only in-frame clones and omits some. V and J calls and clone size are given by that table; D and trimming were obtained from the DNA. The repertoire holds around 300,000 clones, about 89% seen once, with 2.2% in the top ten. This clone appeared a few times.

Sequenced: peripheral blood. The receptor's source is a woman in her thirties with COVID-19, enrolled during active disease. The chain carries TRBV6-5 and TRBJ1-2, with 9 positions matching TRBD1. CDR3 DNA: TGTGCCAGCAGTCAGGGACAGGGACTCGGCTACACCTTC. Protein sequence: CASSQGQGLGYTF.